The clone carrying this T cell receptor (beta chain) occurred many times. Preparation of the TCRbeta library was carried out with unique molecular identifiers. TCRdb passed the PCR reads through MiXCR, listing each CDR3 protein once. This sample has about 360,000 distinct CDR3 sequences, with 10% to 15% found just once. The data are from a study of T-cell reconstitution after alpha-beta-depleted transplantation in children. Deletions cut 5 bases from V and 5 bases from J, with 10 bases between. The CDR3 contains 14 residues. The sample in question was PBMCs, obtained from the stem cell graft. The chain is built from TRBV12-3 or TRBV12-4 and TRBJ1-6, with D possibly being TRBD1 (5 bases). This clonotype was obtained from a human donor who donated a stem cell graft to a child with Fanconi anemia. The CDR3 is CASSPGTDNSPLHF. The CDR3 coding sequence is TGTGCCAGCAGTCCTGGGACGGATAATTCACCCCTCCACTTT.